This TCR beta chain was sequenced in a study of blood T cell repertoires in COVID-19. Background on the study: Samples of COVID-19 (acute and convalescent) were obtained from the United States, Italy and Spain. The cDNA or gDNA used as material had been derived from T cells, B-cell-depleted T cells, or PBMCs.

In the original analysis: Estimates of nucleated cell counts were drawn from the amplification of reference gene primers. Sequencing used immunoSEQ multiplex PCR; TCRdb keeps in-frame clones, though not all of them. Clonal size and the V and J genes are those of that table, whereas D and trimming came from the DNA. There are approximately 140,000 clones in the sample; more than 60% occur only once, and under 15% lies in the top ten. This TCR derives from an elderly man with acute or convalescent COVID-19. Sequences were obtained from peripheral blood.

This CDR3 is CASSQDIPYTDTQYF. CDR3 nucleotide sequence: TGTGCCAGCAGTCAAGACATCCCATACACAGATACGCAGTATTTT. The chain is built from TRBV2 and TRBJ2-3; D gene unclear. Germline-derived CDR1 and CDR2 are SNHLY and FYNNEI. Trimming took off 5 bases at V and 2 bases at J, with 14 bases between the two ends. CDR3 length: 15 residues.